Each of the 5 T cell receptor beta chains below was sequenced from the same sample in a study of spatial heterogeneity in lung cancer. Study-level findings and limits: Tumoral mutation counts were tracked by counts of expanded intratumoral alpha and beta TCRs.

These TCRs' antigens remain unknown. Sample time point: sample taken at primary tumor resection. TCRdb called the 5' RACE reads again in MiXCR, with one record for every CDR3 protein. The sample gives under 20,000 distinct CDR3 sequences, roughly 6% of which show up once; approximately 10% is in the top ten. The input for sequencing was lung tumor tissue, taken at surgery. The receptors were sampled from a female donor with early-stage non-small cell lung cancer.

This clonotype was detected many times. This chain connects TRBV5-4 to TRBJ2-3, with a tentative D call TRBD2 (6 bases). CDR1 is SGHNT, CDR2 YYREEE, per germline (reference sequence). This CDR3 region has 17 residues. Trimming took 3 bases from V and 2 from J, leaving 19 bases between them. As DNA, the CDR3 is TGTGCCAGCAGCTCCCTGGGGGGTGCAGAGAACACAGATACGCAGTATTTT. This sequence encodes CASSSLGGAENTDTQYF.

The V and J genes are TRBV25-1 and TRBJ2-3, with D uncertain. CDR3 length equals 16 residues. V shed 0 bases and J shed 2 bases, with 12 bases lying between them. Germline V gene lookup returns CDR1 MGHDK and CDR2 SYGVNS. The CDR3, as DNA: TGTGCCAGCAGTGAATACTCGGCTGAACCCACAGATACGCAGTATTTT. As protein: CASSEYSAEPTDTQYF. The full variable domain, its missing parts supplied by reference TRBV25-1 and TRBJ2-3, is EADIYQTPRYLVIGTGKKITLECSQTMGHDKMYWYQQDPGMELHLIHYSYGVNSTEKGDLSSESTVSRIRTEHFPLTLESARPSHTSQYLCASSEYSAEPTDTQYFGPGTRLTVL.

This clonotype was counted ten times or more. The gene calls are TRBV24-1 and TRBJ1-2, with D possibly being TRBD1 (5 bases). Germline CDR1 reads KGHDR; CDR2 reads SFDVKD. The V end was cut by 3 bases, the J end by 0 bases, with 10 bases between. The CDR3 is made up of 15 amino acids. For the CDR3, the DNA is TGTGCCACCAGTGATGGAGGCAGGGCTAACTATGGCTACACCTTC. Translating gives CATSDGGRANYGYTF.

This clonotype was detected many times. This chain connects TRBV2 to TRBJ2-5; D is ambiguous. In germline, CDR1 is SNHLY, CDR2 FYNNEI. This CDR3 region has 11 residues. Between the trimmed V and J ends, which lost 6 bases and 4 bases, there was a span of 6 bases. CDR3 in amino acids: CASRYRETQYF. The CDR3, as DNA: TGTGCCAGCAGGTATCGAGAGACCCAGTACTTC.

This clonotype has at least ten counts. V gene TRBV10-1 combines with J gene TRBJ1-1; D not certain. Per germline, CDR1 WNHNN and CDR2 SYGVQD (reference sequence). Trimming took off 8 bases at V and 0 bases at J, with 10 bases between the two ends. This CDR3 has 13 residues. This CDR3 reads CASSVAVNTEAFF. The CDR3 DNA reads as TGCGCCAGCTCCGTAGCAGTGAACACTGAAGCTTTCTTT.